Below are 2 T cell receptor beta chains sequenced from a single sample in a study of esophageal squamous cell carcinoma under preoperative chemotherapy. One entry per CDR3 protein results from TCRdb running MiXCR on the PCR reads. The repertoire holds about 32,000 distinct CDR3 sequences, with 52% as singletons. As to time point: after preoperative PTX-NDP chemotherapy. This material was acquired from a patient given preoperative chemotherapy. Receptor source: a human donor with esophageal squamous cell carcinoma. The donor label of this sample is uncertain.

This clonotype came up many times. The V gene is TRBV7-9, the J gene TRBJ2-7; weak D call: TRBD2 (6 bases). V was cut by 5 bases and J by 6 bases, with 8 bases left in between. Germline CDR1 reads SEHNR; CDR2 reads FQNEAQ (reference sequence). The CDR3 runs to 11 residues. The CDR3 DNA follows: TGTGCCAGCAGCCCGGGAGTCGAGCAGTACTTC. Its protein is CASSPGVEQYF.

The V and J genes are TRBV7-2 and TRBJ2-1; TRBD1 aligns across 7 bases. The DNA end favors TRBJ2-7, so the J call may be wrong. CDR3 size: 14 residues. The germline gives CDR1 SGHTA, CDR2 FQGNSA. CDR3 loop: CASSPGTAYNEQYF. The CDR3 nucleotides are TGTGCCAGCAGCCCCGGGACAGCCTACAATGAGCAGTACTTC.